The subject of this entry is one TCR beta chain. Its antigen has not been determined. No clone much larger than this one lies a single base away; base qualities are absent. TCRbeta CDR3 regions were amplified from genomic DNA using the immunoSEQ Assay, a bias-controlled multiplex PCR. Per the original workflow: The number of nucleated cells in each sample was estimated from the amplification of reference gene primers within the assay. Sequence reads were collapsed and filtered to measure the absolute abundance of every unique TCRbeta CDR3 rearrangement. For each sample, productive Simpson clonality was calculated as the square root of Simpson's diversity index over productive rearrangements. TCRdb took over this immuneACCESS table, retaining in-frame rearrangements with V and J assigned. Such tables are incomplete; in checked studies, under half of the missing clones stem from an unresolved V gene, and the remainder is unexplained. From that table come the V and J calls and clone size; the DNA was used to work out D and trimming. Across this sample there are around 40,000 clones, with roughly 85% seen only once. Approximately 8.9% of the sample is taken by the ten largest.

The sample originates from a study of blood T cell repertoires in COVID-19 (dated by TCRdb to the early 2020s). In the study overall: The collaborator samples originated in the United States, Italy and Spain and spanned the acute and convalescent phases of COVID-19. The prospective study material was composed of cDNA or gDNA derived from T cells, B-cell-depleted T cells, or PBMCs. The dataset comprised deeply sampled blood TCRbeta repertoires from subjects exposed to, actively infected with, or recovered from COVID-19. The repertoires were released in a freely available public database meant as a resource for research on the immune response to SARS-CoV-2. The samples were drawn from two sources: the first 160 participants of the ongoing ImmuneRACE study, and about 1,300 subjects contributed by 6 global collaborators. Nearly every sample came with metadata listing a de-identified subject ID, COVID-19 status, age in years and sex. Where available, HLA class I and class II types were taken from metadata supplied by the sample provider and were not determined by assay-based typing.

Each collaborating institution followed its own protocols to collect whole blood in K2EDTA tubes. For TCRbeta analysis, collaborator samples were shipped as frozen whole blood, as isolated PBMCs, or as DNA extracted from either sample type. V loses 8 bases, J loses 6 bases, and the germline ends lie 28 bases apart. Reading the germline V gene gives CDR1 SGHRS and CDR2 YFSETQ. The CDR3 contains 17 residues, cysteine and phenylalanine counted. Of the read, only the CDR3 DNA is kept; its 51 bases are in frame from base 1. Results the study describes overall, beyond this receptor: The amount of clinical and demographic metadata varied by source and participant and was provided uncurated.

Input material: peripheral blood. The sequence derives from a human donor in a cohort sampled during active COVID-19. The chain was built from TRBV5-1 and TRBJ2-3, with TRBD2 tentatively as D gene (6 bases match). CDR3 reads: CARTIPMGRHVLDTQYF. The DNA is TGCGCCAGAACCATTCCCATGGGGAGGCACGTTTTGGATACGCAGTATTTT.